Below are 21 T cell receptor beta chains sequenced from a single sample in a study of blood T cells in healthy people across ages. Through a sample-barcoded 5' primer and a J-beta primer mix, a second PCR was run for roughly 7 to 12 cycles. TCRdb reprocessed the 5' RACE reads with MiXCR, giving one entry per CDR3 protein. The sample holds about 1.4 million distinct CDR3 sequences, approximately 59% seen once. Sequencing was carried out using blood. These receptors originate from a man aged 18 to 29 in good health.

The genes are TRBV20-1 and TRBJ1-4; D gene uncertain. The CDR3 covers 14 residues. V was clipped by 3 bases and J by 4 bases, with 12 bases between them. The germline V gene has CDR1 DFQATT and CDR2 SNEGSKA (reference sequence). The CDR3 reads CSASPAYNNEKLFF. The DNA of the CDR3 is TGCAGTGCTAGCCCAGCGTATAATAATGAAAAACTGTTTTTT.

CDR3 region: CASGLSTTNTGELFF. As DNA, the CDR3 is TGTGCTAGTGGTTTAAGTACGACAAACACCGGGGAGCTGTTTTTT. The chain has TRBV12-5 and TRBJ2-2, with no clear D. V was cut by 3 bases and J by 2 bases, with 10 bases left in between. CDR3 length equals 15 residues. Per the germline V gene, CDR1 is LGHNT and CDR2 is FRNRAP.

V and J are TRBV11-2 and TRBJ2-5, with TRBD2 matching over 7 bases. The V and J ends lost 10 bases and 5 bases, in that order; junction bases with no gene match: 13. The CDR3 is made up of 14 amino acids. The germline V gene encodes CDR1 SGHAT and CDR2 FQNNGV. The CDR3 region has the DNA TGTGCCATCGGAGATTGGGAGGGGCAGGAGACCCAGTACTTC. This codes for CAIGDWEGQETQYF. The full variable domain, its missing parts supplied by reference TRBV11-2 and TRBJ2-5, is EAGVAQSPRYKIIEKRQSVAFWCNPISGHATLYWYQQILGQGPKLLIQFQNNGVVDDSQLPKDRFSAERLKGVDSTLKIQPAKLEDSAVYLCAIGDWEGQETQYFGPGTRLLVL.

The rearrangement links TRBV20-1 to TRBJ2-3; 8 bases line up with TRBD2. The J segment lost 0 bases and the V segment lost 1 base, leaving 6 bases of the junction unmatched. The CDR3 has 16 amino acids. Germline CDR1 and CDR2: DFQATT and SNEGSKA (reference sequence). The chain's CDR3 is CSARGTSTISTDTQYF. The CDR3 DNA is TGCAGTGCTAGAGGGACTAGCACTATTAGCACAGATACGCAGTATTTT.

The chain links TRBV25-1 to TRBJ2-1; D uncertain. The V end lost 1 base, the J end lost 8 bases, and 9 bases lay between the germline ends. The CDR3 is 13 residues long. Germline CDR1 and CDR2: MGHDK and SYGVNS. CDR3 DNA: TGTGCCAGCAGTGAATCTGGTTTGTATGAGCAGTTCTTC. Translating gives CASSESGLYEQFF.

This sequence joins TRBV4-1 and TRBJ1-2, with D uncertain. The CDR3 is 15 residues long. Germline CDR1 and CDR2: MGHRA and YSYEKL. V shed 2 bases and J shed 0 bases, with 10 bases lying between them. CDR3 coding DNA: TGCGCCAGCAGCCAAACAGCTGATACTAACTATGGCTACACCTTC. This codes for CASSQTADTNYGYTF.

This clonotype came up a few times. The chain employs TRBV7-9 and TRBJ1-1; no clear D. Per germline, CDR1 SEHNR and CDR2 FQNEAQ (reference sequence). The CDR3 runs 15 residues. Trimming left V 1 base short and J 3 bases short, with 12 bases between. The CDR3 sequence is CASSLGAGGYTEAFF. Written as DNA, the CDR3 is TGTGCCAGCAGCTTAGGGGCCGGAGGGTACACTGAAGCTTTCTTT.

The chain uses TRBV2 and TRBJ2-1; D might be TRBD1 (6 bases). The CDR3 covers 14 residues. The germline V and J ends were trimmed by 9 bases and 7 bases, with 19 bases remaining between them. Germline lookup yields CDR1 SNHLY and CDR2 FYNNEI. The CDR3 is CASLDQGLGNEQFF. The CDR3, as DNA: TGTGCCAGTCTGGACCAGGGGCTTGGGAATGAGCAGTTCTTC.

This clonotype occurred a few times. V gene TRBV2 combines with J gene TRBJ2-3, with 7 bases that match TRBD2. The trim removed 8 bases at V and 2 bases at J, leaving 4 bases unmatched. The CDR3 consists of 13 residues. The germline V gene encodes CDR1 SNHLY and CDR2 FYNNEI. As DNA, the CDR3 is TGTGCCAGCGGGAGGGGCTACACAGATACGCAGTATTTT. Translating gives CASGRGYTDTQYF.

The V call is TRBV6-5, the J call TRBJ2-4; D not resolved. The better agreement between TRBJ2-7 and the DNA end casts doubt on the J call. CDR1 MNHEY and CDR2 SVGAGI come from the germline V gene. The CDR3 length is 13 residues. CDR3 sequence reads: CASSYSSLSEQYF. The CDR3, as DNA: TGTGCCAGCAGTTACTCGAGTTTGAGCGAGCAGTACTTC.

This clonotype was found a few times. The chain couples TRBV15 to TRBJ2-5, with 8 bases that match TRBD1. V shed 2 bases and J 7 bases; nucleotides not matched to a gene: 6. This CDR3 has 14 residues. The germline V gene has CDR1 LNHNV and CDR2 YYDKDF (reference sequence). CDR3 in DNA: TGTGCCACCAGCAGACGGACAGGGATATTGACCCAGTACTTC. Protein sequence: CATSRRTGILTQYF.

The J gene is TRBJ2-3, the V gene TRBV24-1; possible D gene TRBD1, 6 bases. The germline V gene has CDR1 KGHDR and CDR2 SFDVKD. V gave up 3 bases and J gave up 4 bases, with 16 bases separating them. The CDR3 consists of 16 residues. The CDR3 sequence is CATSDGDRRGPDTQYF. The DNA for the CDR3 is TGTGCCACCAGTGATGGTGACAGGCGAGGTCCAGATACGCAGTATTTT.

The chain employs TRBV20-1 and TRBJ2-7; D is ambiguous. Trimming pared 5 bases from V and 3 bases from J, leaving 20 bases between. Germline CDR1 reads DFQATT; CDR2 reads SNEGSKA (reference sequence). The CDR3 is made up of 15 amino acids. CDR3 DNA sequence: TGCAGTGCTGGGTTGAAGACTGGGTTCCGCTACGAGCAGTACTTC. Protein product: CSAGLKTGFRYEQYF.

The chain recombines TRBV25-1 with TRBJ2-7, with a weak D call TRBD2 (6 bases). Deletions cut 4 bases from V and 1 base from J, with 14 bases between. The CDR3 length is 15 residues. Germline CDR1 MGHDK, CDR2 SYGVNS. The DNA of the CDR3 is TGTGCCAGCAGTGTTGCGGGACGGAATTCCTACGAGCAGTACTTC. Its translation: CASSVAGRNSYEQYF.

V and J are TRBV20-1 and TRBJ2-5; no clear D. Matching the DNA end better, TRBJ2-7 makes the J call doubtful. Germline CDR1 is DFQATT and CDR2 is SNEGSKA (reference sequence). The CDR3 is 12 amino acids. The CDR3 here is CSASGGRYEQYF. The CDR3 nucleotides read TGCAGTGCTAGTGGCGGTCGATACGAGCAGTACTTC.

V is TRBV2 and J is TRBJ1-2; maybe TRBD1 (5 bases). With 9 bases removed from V and 6 bases from J, the gap between germline ends came to 20 bases. The CDR3 runs to 14 residues. Germline assignment: CDR1 SNHLY and CDR2 FYNNEI. CDR3 DNA: TGTGCCAGGGGGACCAGTTCGCGGACGGATGGCTACACCTTC. Its translation is CARGTSSRTDGYTF.

The chain uses TRBV5-6 and TRBJ1-5; 8 bases line up with TRBD1. CDR3 length equals 15 residues. The trim removed 4 bases at V and 2 bases at J, leaving 5 bases unmatched. The germline V gene has CDR1 SGHDT and CDR2 YYEEEE. The CDR3 sequence is CASSQTGDGNQPQHF. The CDR3 bases are TGTGCCAGCAGCCAGACAGGGGATGGCAATCAGCCCCAGCATTTT.

This rearrangement joins TRBV29-1 to TRBJ1-2; D is unclear. The CDR3 spans 15 residues. In germline, CDR1 is SQVTM, CDR2 ANQGSEA. The V end lost 3 bases, the J end lost 7 bases, and 21 bases lay between the germline ends. As DNA, the CDR3 is TGCAGCGTTGACGGAATGGACTTTTCGGTCCGTGGCTACACCTTC. It yields the protein CSVDGMDFSVRGYTF.

This clonotype appeared a few times. The J gene is TRBJ2-3, the V gene TRBV24-1, with 7 nucleotides matching TRBD1. The CDR3 is made up of 14 amino acids. The junction had 6 bases not matched to a gene; V was cut back by 4 bases and J by 6 bases. The V gene's germline CDR1 is KGHDR and CDR2 SFDVKD. The CDR3 coding sequence is TGTGCCACCAGTGACCCCGGGACAGCCGATACGCAGTATTTT. Its protein product is CATSDPGTADTQYF.

This clonotype turned up a few times. This chain joins TRBV11-2 and TRBJ1-4; D unresolved. The CDR3 consists of 15 residues. Trimming shortened V by 5 bases and J by 6 bases, and 16 bases separated the two germline ends. Germline CDR1 reads SGHAT; CDR2 reads FQNNGV. The DNA for the CDR3 is TGTGCCAGCAGCCCCGCGGGCAGCTGGCATGAAAAACTGTTTTTT. Its protein product is CASSPAGSWHEKLFF.

The CDR3 DNA reads TGCGCCAGCAGCCAAGTACTAGCGGGGGGCCAGGAGACCCAGTACTTC. It encodes CASSQVLAGGQETQYF. The genes are TRBV4-1 and TRBJ2-5; 12 positions agree with TRBD2. There are 16 residues in the CDR3. V gave up 1 base and J gave up 5 bases; unmatched junction bases: 5. The germline gives CDR1 MGHRA, CDR2 YSYEKL.